Sequencing of this T cell receptor beta chain was carried out in a study of CD4 T cells in relation to SARS-CoV-2 and coronaviruses. Study-level results: In around 67% of donors, memory CD4+ clonotypes crossrecognized SARS-CoV-2 and at least one common cold coronavirus spike.

A remark on this clone: Its specificity is not known.

Germline CDR1 is MDHEN and CDR2 is SYDVKM. The length of the CDR3 is 14 residues. V was pared by 3 bases and J by 9 bases, with 17 bases between. CEF-cultured naive and memory CD4+ T cell DNA got survey-level sequencing. Method: immunoSEQ multiplex PCR; TCRdb's copy keeps in-frame clones and lacks some. This table has some 46,000 clones, around 79% appearing once. The source is an adult with COVID-19. The rearrangement joins TRBV28 to TRBJ2-5; a weak D match, TRBD1 (5 bases). What was sequenced was naive CD4+ T cells from PBMCs, cultured in vitro. Subset of the sample: naive CD4+ T cells isolated by negative enrichment. CDR3 DNA sequence: TGTGCCAGCAGTTTTTATGTGGCAAAGGGGCCCCAGTACTTC. Protein product: CASSFYVAKGPQYF.